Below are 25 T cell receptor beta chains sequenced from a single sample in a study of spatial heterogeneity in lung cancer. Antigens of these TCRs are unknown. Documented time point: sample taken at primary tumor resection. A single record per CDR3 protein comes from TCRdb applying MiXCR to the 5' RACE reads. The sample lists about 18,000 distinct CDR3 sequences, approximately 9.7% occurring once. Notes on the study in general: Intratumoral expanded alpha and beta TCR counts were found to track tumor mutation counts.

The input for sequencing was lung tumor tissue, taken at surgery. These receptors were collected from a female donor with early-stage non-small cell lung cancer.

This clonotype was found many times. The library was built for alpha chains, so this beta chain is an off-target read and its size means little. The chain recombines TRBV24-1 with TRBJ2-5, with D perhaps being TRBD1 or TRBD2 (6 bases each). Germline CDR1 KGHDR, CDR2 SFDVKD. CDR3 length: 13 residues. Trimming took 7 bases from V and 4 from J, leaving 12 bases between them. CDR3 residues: CATSAQGGETQYF. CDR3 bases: TGTGCCACCAGCGCACAGGGAGGAGAGACCCAGTACTTC.

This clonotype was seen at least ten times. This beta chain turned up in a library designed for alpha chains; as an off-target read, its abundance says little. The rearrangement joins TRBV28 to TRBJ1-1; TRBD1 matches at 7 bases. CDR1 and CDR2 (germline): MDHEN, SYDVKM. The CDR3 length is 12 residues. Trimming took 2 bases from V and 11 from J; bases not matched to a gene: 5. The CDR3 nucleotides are TGTGCCAGCAGTTTACCCGACAGGGCCGCTTTCTTT. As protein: CASSLPDRAAFF.

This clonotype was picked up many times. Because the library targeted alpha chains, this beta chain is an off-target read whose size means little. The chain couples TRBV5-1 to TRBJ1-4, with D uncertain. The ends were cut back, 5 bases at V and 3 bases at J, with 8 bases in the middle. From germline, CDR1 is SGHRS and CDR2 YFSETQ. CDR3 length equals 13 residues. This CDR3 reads CASRDLANEKLFF. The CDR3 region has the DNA TGCGCCAGCAGGGACCTGGCTAATGAAAAACTGTTTTTT.

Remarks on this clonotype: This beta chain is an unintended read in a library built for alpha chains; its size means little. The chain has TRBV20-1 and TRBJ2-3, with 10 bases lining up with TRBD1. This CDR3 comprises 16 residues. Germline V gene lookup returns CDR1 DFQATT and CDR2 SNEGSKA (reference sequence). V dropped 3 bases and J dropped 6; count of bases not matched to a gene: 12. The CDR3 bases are TGCAGTGCTAGGGACCCCGGGACAGGGGAAACGGATACGCAGTATTTT. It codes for CSARDPGTGETDTQYF.

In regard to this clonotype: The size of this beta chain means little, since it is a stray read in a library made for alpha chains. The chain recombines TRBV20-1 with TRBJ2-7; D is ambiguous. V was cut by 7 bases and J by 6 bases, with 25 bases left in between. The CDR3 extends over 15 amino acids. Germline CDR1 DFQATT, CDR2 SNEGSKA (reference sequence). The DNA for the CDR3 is TGCAGTGTCGAGCCTCTAGGACGCCTACCTCGCGAGCAGTACTTC. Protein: CSVEPLGRLPREQYF.

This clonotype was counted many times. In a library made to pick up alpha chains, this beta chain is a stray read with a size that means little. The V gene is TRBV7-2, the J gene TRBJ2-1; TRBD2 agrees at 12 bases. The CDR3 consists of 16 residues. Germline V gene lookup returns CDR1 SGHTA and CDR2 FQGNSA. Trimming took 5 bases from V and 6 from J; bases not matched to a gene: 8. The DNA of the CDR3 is TGTGCCAGCAGCCTCGCCGGGACTAGCGGGCCCAATGAGCAGTTCTTC. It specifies CASSLAGTSGPNEQFF.

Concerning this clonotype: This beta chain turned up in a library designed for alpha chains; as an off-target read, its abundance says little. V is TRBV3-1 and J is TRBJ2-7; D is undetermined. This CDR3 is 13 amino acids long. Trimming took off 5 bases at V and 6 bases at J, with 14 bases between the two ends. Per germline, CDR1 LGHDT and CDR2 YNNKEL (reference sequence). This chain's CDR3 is CASSDGLKGEQYF. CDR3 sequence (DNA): TGTGCCAGCAGCGACGGCTTAAAGGGCGAGCAGTACTTC.

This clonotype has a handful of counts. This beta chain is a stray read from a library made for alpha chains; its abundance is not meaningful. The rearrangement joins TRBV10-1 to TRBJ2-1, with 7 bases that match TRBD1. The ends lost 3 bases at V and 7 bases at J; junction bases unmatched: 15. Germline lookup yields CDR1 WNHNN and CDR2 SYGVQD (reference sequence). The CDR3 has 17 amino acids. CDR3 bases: TGCGCCAGCAGTGAAGGTTTGAGCTGGCAGGGGGTGAATGAGCAGTTCTTC. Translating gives CASSEGLSWQGVNEQFF.

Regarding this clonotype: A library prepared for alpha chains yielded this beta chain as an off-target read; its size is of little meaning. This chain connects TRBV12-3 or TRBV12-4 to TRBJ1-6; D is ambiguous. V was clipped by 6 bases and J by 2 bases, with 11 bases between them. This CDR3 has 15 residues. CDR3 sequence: CASSPTVTYNSPLHF. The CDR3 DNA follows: TGTGCCAGCAGCCCGACCGTCACCTATAATTCACCCCTCCACTTT.

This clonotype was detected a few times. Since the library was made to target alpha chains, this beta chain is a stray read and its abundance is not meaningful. CDR3 amino acids: CASSRGTSGGAEEQFF. The CDR3 DNA sequence: TGTGCCAGCAGCCGCGGGACTAGCGGGGGGGCCGAGGAGCAGTTCTTC. This chain uses TRBV6-5 with TRBJ2-1; the match to TRBD2 covers 16 bases. V was clipped by 6 bases and J by 10 bases; unmatched bases: 9. This CDR3 comprises 16 residues. CDR1 is MNHEY and CDR2 is SVGAGI in the germline V gene.

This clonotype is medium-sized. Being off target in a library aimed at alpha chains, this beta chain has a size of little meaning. The CDR3 protein is CASSFVRGTPNYEQYF. The CDR3, as DNA: TGTGCCAGCAGCTTCGTAAGAGGGACCCCCAACTACGAGCAGTACTTC. The gene calls are TRBV7-2 and TRBJ2-7; D may correspond to TRBD1 or TRBD2 (5 bases each). Trimming removed 3 bases from V and 3 bases from J, with 18 bases in between. Per the germline V gene, CDR1 is SGHTA and CDR2 is FQGNSA. This CDR3 has 16 amino acids.

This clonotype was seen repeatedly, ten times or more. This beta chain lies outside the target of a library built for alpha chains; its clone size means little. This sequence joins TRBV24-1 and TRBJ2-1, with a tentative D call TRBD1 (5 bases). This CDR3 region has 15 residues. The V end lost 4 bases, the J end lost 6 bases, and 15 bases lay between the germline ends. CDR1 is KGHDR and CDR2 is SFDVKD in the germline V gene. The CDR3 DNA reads TGTGCCACCAGTGACCGGACACGGCCCAGCAATGAGCAGTTCTTC. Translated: CATSDRTRPSNEQFF.

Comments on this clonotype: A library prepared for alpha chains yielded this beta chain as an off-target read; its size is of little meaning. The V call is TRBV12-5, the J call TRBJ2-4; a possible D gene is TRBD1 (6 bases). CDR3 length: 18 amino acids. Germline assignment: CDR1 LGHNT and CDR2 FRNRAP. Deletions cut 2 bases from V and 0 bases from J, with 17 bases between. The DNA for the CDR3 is TGTGCTAGTGGTTTGAACCCGACAGGCGACCTAGCCAAAAACATTCAGTACTTC. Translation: CASGLNPTGDLAKNIQYF.

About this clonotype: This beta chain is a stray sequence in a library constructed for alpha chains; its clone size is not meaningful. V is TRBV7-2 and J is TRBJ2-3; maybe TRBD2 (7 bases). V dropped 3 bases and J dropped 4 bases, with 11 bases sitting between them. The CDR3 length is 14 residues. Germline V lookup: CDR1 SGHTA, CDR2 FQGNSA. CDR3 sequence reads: CASSFGGGADTQYF. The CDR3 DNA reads TGTGCCAGCAGCTTCGGAGGGGGGGCAGATACGCAGTATTTT.

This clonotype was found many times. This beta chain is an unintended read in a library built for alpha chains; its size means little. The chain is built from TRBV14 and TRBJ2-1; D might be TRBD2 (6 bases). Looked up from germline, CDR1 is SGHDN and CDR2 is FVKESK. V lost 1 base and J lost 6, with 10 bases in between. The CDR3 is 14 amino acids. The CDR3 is CASSQGGLANEQFF. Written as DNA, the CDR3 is TGTGCCAGCAGCCAAGGGGGACTTGCCAATGAGCAGTTCTTC.

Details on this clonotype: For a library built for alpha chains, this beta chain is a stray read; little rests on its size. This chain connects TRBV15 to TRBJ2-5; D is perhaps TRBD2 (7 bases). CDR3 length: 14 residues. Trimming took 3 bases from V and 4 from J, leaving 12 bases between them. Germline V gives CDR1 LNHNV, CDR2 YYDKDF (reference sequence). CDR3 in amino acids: CATSRGGRGETQYF. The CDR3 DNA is TGTGCCACCAGCAGGGGGGGGCGCGGAGAGACCCAGTACTTC.

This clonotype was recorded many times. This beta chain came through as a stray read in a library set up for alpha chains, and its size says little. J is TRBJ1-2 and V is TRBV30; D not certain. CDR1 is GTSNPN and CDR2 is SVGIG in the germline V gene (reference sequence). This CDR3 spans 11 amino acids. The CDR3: CAKWNNYGYTF. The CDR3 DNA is TGTGCAAAATGGAACAACTATGGCTACACCTTC.

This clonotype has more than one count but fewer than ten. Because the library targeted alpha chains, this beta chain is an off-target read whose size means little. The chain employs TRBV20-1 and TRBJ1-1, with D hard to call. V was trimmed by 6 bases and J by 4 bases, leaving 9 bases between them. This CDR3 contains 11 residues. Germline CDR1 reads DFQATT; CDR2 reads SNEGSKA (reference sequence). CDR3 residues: CSAEWSTEAFF. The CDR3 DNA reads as TGCAGTGCCGAATGGAGCACTGAAGCTTTCTTT.

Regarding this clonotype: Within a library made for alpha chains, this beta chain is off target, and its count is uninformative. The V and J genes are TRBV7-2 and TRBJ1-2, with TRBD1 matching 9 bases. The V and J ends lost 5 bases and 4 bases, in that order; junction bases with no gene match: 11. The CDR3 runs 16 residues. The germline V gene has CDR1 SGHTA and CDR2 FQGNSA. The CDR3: CASSPDVGQGVYGYTF. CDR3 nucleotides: TGTGCCAGCAGCCCCGACGTGGGACAGGGTGTCTATGGCTACACCTTC.

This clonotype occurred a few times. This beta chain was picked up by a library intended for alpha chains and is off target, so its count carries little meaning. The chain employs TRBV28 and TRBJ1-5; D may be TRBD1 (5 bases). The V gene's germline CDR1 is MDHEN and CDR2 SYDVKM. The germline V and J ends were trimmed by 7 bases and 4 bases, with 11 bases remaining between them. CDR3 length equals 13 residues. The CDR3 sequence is CASKRQGNQPQHF. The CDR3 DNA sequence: TGTGCCAGCAAAAGGCAGGGTAATCAGCCCCAGCATTTT.

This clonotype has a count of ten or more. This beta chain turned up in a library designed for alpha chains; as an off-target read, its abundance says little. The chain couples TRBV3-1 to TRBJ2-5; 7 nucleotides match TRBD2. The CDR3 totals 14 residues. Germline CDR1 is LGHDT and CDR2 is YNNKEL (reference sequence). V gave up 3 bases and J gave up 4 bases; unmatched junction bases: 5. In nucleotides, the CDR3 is TGTGCCAGCAGCCATAATCCGGGGGGAGAGACCCAGTACTTC. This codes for CASSHNPGGETQYF.

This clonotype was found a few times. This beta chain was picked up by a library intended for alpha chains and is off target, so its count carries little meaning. This CDR3 reads CASSLVADTRGEQFF. The CDR3 DNA reads as TGCGCCAGCAGCTTGGTGGCGGACACCCGGGGTGAGCAGTTCTTC. The chain combines TRBV5-1 with TRBJ2-1, with D possibly being TRBD1 or TRBD2 (5 bases each). V was cut by 0 bases and J by 9 bases, with 16 bases left in between. This CDR3 contains 15 residues. Looked up from germline, CDR1 is SGHRS and CDR2 is YFSETQ.

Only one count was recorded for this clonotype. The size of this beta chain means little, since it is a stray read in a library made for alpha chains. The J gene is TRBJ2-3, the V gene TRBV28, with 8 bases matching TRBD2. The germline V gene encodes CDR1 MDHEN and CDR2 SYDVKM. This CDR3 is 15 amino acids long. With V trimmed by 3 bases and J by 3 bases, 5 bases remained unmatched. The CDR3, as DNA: TGTGCCAGCAGTTTTCCTAGCGGGTTGACAGATACGCAGTATTTT. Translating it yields CASSFPSGLTDTQYF.

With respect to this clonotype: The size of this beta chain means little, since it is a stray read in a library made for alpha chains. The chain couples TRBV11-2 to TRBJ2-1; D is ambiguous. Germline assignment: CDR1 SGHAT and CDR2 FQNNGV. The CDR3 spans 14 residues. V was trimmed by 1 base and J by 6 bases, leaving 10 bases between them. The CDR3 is CASSLGQDRNEQFF. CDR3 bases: TGTGCCAGCAGCTTAGGTCAGGACCGCAATGAGCAGTTCTTC.

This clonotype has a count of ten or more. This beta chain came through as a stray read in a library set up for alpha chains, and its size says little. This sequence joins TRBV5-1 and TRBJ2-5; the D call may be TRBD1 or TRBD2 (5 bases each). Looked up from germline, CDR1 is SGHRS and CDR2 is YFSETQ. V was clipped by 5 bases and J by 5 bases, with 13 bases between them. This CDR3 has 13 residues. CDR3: CASSEEGLETQYF. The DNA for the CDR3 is TGCGCCAGCAGTGAAGAGGGGCTGGAGACCCAGTACTTC.